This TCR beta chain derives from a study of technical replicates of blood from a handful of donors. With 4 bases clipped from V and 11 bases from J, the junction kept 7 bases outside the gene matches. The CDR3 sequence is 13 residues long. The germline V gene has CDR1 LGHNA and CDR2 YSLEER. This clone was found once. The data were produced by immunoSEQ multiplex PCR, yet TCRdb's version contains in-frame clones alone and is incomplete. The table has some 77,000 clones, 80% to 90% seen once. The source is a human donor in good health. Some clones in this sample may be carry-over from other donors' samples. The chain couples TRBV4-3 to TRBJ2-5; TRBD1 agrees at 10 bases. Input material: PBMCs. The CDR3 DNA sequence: TGCGCCAGCAGCCGCGACAGGGGGCAGGAGCAGTACTTC. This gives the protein CASSRDRGQEQYF.